This T cell receptor (beta chain) was observed in a study of control samples from healthy donors and cancer patients. Sequencing was performed with immunoSEQ multiplex PCR; in TCRdb, only in-frame clones are kept and a portion is missing. Altogether tens of thousands of clones are present, about 82% being singletons, with the ten largest covering around 20%. Germline CDR1 reads SGHDT; CDR2 reads YYEEEE. J was trimmed by 5 bases and V by 0 bases; bases with no gene match: 11. The CDR3 extends over 16 amino acids. Source material: blood. The genes are TRBV5-6 and TRBJ2-7, with 7 bases fitting TRBD2. This receptor was obtained from a man in his thirties or forties in good health. CDR3 region: CASSLAGGPDYDEQYF. CDR3 nucleotide sequence: TGTGCCAGCAGCTTGGCGGGGGGTCCGGACTACGACGAGCAGTACTTC.